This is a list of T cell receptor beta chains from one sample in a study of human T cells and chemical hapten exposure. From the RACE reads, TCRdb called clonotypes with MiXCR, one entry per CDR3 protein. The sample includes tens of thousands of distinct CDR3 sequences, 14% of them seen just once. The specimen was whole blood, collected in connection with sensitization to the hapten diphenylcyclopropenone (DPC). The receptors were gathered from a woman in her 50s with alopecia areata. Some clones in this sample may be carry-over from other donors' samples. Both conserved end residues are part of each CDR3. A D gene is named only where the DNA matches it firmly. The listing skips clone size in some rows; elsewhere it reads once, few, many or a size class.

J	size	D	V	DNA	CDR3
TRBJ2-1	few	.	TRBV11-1	TGTGCCAGCAGCTCCCAAGAATCGTGGCAGTTCTTC	CASSSQESWQFF
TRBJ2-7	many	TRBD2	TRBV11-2	TGTGCCAGCAGTCAATCTAGCGGAAGCTCCTACGAGCAGTACTTC	CASSQSSGSSYEQYF
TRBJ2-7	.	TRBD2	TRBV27	TGTGCCAGCAGTTTAACACCCCAAGCGGGAGTTTTTTACGAGCAGTACTTC	CASSLTPQAGVFYEQYF
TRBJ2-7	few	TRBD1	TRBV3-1	TGTGCCAGCAGCCAAAAAAGACAGGGGGCTTCGTACGAGCAGTACTTC	CASSQKRQGASYEQYF
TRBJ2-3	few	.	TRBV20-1	TGCAGTGGAGACTCGCGTACGCAGTATTTT	CSGDSRTQYF
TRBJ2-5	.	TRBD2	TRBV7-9	TGTGCCAGCAGCTTAACGGGCCGCGGGAGGAAAGAGACCCAGTACTTC	CASSLTGRGRKETQYF
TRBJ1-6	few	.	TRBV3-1	TGTGCCAGCAGCCAAGGGAGCAGGGAGGCCCTCCATTTT	CASSQGSREALHF
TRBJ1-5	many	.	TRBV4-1	TGCGCCAGCAGCCAAGGCGTCCAGGGTTTTCAGCCCCAGCATTTT	CASSQGVQGFQPQHF
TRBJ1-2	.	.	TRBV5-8	TGTGCCAGCAGCCCCCCGGACAGCCTACACTATGGCTACACCTTC	CASSPPDSLHYGYTF
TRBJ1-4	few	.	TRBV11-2	TGTGCCAGCAGCTCTTCAGGGACCTTGGGAGAAAAACTGTTTTTT	CASSSSGTLGEKLFF
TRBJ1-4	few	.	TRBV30	TGTGCCACCGAAGGGACCCCTAATGAAAAACTGTTTTTT	CATEGTPNEKLFF
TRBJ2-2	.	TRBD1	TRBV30	TGTGCCTGGGGCGGACAGGGAACCGGGGAGCTGTTTTTT	CAWGGQGTGELFF
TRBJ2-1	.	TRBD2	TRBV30	TGTGCCTGGAGTCAGTCAGCGGGAGGGCCCGGTGAGCAGTTCTTC	CAWSQSAGGPGEQFF
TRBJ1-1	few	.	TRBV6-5	TGTGCCAGCAGCGCCCTTTGGAAGAACACTGAAGCTTTCTTT	CASSALWKNTEAFF